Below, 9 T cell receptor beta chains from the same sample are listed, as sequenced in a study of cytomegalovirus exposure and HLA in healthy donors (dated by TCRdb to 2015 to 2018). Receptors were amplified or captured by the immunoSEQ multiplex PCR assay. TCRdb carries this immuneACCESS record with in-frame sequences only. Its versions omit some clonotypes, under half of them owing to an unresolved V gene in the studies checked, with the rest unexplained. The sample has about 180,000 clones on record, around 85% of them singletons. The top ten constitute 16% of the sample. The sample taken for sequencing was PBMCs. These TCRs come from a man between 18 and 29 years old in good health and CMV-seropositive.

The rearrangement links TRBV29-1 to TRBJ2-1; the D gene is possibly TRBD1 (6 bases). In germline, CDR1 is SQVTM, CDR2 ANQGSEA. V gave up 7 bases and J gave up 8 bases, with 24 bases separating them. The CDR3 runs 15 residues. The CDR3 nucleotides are TGCAGCGCGTCCTTGACAGGACGCTCCACCGATGAGCAGTTCTTC. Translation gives CSASLTGRSTDEQFF.

The CDR3 loop reads CASSLEIVDEQYF. CDR3 bases: TGCGCCAGCAGCTTGGAAATAGTTGACGAGCAGTACTTC. The J gene is TRBJ2-7, the V gene TRBV5-1, with no clear D. The CDR3 is made up of 13 amino acids. Germline CDR1 SGHRS, CDR2 YFSETQ. The V gene lost 0 bases and the J gene lost 5 bases, with 9 bases spanning the gap.

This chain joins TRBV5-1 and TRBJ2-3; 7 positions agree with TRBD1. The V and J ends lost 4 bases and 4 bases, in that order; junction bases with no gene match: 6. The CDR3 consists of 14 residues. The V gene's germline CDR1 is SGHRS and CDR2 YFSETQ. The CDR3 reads CASSKGDSPDTQYF. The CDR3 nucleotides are TGCGCCAGCAGCAAGGGGGACAGCCCAGATACGCAGTATTTT.

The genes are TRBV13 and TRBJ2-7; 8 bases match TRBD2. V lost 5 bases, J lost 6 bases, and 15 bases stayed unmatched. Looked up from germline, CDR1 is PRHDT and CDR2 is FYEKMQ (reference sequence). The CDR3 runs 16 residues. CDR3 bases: TGTGCCAGCAGCGAATTTAGCGGGGAGCCTAATTTCGAGCAGTACTTC. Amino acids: CASSEFSGEPNFEQYF.

The CDR3 region has the DNA TGTGCCAGCAGCTTGGGACTAGACGAGCAGTACTTC. The encoded protein is CASSLGLDEQYF. This sequence joins TRBV5-6 and TRBJ2-7; tentative D call: TRBD2 (6 bases). The germline V gene encodes CDR1 SGHDT and CDR2 YYEEEE. There are 12 residues in the CDR3. Trimming took off 0 bases at V and 5 bases at J, with 6 bases between the two ends. Together with reference TRBV5-6 and TRBJ2-7, the CDR3 gives the full variable domain: DAGVTQSPTHLIKTRGQQVTLRCSPKSGHDTVSWYQQALGQGPQFIFQYYEEEERQRGNFPDRFSGHQFPNYSSELNVNALLLGDSALYLCASSLGLDEQYFGPGTRLTVT.

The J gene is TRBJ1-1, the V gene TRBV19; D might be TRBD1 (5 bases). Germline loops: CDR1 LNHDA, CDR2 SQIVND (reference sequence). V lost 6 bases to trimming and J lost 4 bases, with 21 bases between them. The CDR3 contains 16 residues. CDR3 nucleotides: TGTGCCAGTAGCCCCCATTTGGCAGGGTTTGGCACTGAAGCTTTCTTT. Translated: CASSPHLAGFGTEAFF.

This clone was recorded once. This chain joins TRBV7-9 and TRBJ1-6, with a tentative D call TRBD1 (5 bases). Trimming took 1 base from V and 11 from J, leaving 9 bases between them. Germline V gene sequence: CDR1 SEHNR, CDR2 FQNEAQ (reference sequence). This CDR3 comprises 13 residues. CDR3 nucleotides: TGTGCCAGCAGCTTAGAGGGCAGGGCACCCCTCCACTTT. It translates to CASSLEGRAPLHF.

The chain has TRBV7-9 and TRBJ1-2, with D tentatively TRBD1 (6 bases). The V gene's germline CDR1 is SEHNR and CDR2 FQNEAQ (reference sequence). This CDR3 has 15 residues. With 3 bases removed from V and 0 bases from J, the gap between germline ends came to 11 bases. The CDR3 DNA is TGTGCCAGCAGCTTTAACAGGGCCACTAACTATGGCTACACCTTC. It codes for CASSFNRATNYGYTF.

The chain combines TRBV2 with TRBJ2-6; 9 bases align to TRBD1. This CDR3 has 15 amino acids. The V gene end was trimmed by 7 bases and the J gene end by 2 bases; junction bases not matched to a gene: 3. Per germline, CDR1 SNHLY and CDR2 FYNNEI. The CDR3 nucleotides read TGTGCCAGCAAACGGACAGGGGCTGGGGCCAACGTCCTGACTTTC. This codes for CASKRTGAGANVLTF. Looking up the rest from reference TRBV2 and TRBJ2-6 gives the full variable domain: EPEVTQTPSHQVTQMGQEVILRCVPISNHLYFYWYRQILGQKVEFLVSFYNNEISEKSEIFDDQFSVERPDGSNFTLKIRSTKLEDSAMYFCASKRTGAGANVLTFGAGSRLTVL.